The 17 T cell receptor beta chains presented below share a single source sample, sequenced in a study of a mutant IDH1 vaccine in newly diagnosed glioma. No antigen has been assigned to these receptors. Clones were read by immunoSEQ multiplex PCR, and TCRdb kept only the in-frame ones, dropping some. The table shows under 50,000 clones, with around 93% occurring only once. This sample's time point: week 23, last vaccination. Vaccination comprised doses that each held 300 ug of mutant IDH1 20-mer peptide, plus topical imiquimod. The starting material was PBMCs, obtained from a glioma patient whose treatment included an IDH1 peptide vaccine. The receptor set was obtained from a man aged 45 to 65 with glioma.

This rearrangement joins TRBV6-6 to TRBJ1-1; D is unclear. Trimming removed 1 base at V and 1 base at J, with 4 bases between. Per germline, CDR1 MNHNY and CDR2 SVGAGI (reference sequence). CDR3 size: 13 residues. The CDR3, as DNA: TGTGCCAGCAGTTACTGGAGGAACACTGAAGCTTTCTTT. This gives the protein CASSYWRNTEAFF.

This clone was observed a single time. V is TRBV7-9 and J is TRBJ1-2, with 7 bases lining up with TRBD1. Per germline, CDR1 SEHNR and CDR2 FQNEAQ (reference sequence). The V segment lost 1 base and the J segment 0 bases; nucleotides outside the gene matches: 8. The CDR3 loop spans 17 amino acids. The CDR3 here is CASSLVRGRPTNYGYTF. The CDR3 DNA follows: TGTGCCAGCAGCTTAGTAAGGGGGCGGCCCACTAACTATGGCTACACCTTC.

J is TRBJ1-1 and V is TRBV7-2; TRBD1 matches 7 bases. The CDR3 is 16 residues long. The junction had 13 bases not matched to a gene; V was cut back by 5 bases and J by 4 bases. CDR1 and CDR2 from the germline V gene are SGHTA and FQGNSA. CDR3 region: CASSASTGSVGTEAFF. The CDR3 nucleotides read TGTGCCAGCAGCGCGTCGACAGGGTCTGTGGGCACTGAAGCTTTCTTT.

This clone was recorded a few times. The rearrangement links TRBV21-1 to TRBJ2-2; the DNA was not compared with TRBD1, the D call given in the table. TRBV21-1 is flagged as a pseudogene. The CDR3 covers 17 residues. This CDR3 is CASSKDRDREGTGELFF. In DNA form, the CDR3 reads TGTGCCAGCAGCAAAGATAGGGACAGGGAGGGAACCGGGGAGCTGTTTTTT.

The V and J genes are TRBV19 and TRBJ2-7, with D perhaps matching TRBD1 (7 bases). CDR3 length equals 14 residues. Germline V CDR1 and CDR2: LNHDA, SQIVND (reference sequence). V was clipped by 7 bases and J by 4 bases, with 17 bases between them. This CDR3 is CASKPTGTRYEQYF. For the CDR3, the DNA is TGTGCCAGTAAACCGACAGGGACTCGATACGAGCAGTACTTC.

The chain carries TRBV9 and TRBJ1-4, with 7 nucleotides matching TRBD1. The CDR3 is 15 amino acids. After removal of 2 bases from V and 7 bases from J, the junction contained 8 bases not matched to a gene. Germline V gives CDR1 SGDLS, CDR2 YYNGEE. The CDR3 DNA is TGTGCCAGCAGCGTGGAGGACAGGTCGCGTGAAAAACTGTTTTTT. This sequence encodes CASSVEDRSREKLFF.

The CDR3 protein is CASSFEVDGQPQHF. As DNA, the CDR3 is TGTGCCAGCAGTTTTGAAGTCGATGGTCAGCCCCAGCATTTT. The V call is TRBV27, the J call TRBJ1-5; the D is unclear. The ends were cut back, 3 bases at V and 6 bases at J, with 12 bases in the middle. Germline V gene lookup returns CDR1 MNHEY and CDR2 SMNVEV (reference sequence). The CDR3 runs to 14 residues.

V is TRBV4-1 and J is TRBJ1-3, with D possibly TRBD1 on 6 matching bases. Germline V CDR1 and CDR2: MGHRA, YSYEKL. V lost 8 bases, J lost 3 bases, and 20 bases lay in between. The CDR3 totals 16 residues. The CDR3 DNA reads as TGCGCCAGCCGCATGGACAGAGCTAGGAGTGGAAACACCATATATTTT. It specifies CASRMDRARSGNTIYF.

CDR3 bases: TGTGCCAGCAGCGTAGCGGCGGGAGGGCCCACAGATACGCAGTATTTT. This translates into CASSVAAGGPTDTQYF. The rearrangement joins TRBV9 to TRBJ2-3, with 9 bases lining up with TRBD2. From germline, CDR1 is SGDLS and CDR2 YYNGEE. J gave up 2 bases and V 0 bases, and 4 bases lay outside the gene matches. This CDR3 region has 16 residues.

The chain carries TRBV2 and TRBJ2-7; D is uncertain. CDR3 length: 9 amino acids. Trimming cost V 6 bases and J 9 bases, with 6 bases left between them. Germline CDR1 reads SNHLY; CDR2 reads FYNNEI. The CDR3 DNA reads TGTGCCAGCAGCGAGCCGCAGTACTTC. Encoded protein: CASSEPQYF.

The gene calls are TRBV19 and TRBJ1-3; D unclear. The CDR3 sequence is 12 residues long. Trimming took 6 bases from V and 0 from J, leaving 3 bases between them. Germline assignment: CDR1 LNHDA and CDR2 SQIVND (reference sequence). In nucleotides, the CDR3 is TGTGCCAGTAGAAGCTCTGGAAACACCATATATTTT. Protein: CASRSSGNTIYF.

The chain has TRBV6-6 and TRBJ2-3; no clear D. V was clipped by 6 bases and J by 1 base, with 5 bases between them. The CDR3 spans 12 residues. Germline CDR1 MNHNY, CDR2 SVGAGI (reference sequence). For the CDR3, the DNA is TGTGCCAGCAGCCCCCGCACAGATACGCAGTATTTT. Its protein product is CASSPRTDTQYF.

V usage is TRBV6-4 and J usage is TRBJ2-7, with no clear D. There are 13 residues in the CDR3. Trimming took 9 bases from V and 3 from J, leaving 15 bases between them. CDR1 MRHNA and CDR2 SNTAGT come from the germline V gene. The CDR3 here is CARPRLVIYEQYF. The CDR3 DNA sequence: TGTGCCAGGCCCCGGCTAGTTATCTACGAGCAGTACTTC.

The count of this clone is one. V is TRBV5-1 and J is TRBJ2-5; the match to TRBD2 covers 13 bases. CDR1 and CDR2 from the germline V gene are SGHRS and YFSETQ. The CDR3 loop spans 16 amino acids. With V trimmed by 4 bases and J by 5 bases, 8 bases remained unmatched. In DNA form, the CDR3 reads TGCGCCAGCAGCCGGACTAGCGGGAGCCTAATGGAGACCCAGTACTTC. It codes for CASSRTSGSLMETQYF.

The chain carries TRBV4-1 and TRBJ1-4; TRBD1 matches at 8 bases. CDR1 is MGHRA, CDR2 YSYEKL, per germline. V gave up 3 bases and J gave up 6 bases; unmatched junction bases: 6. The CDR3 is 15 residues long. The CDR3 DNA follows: TGCGCCAGCAGCCAGAGGACAGGGTCGGATGAAAAACTGTTTTTT. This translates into CASSQRTGSDEKLFF.

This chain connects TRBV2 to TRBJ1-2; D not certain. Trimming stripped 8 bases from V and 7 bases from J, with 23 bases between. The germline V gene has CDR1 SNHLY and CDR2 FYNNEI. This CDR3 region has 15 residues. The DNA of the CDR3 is TGTGCCAGCCTTCGCACCCGGCTCTTCGTGGGTGGCTACACCTTC. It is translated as CASLRTRLFVGGYTF.

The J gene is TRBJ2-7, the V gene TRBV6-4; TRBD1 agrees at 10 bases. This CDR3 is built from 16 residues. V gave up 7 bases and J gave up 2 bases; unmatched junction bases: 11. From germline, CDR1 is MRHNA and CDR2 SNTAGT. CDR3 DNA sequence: TGTGCCAGCAACAATCAACCGGGACAGGGGACCTACGAGCAGTACTTC. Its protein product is CASNNQPGQGTYEQYF.